One and the same sample provided the 23 T cell receptor beta chains below, sequenced in a study of CD8 T cell repertoires and HIV-1 epitope variants. No antigens are known for them. The table came from immunoSEQ multiplex PCR; TCRdb's copy has only in-frame clones and leaves some out. This table has around 4,800 clones, around 68% appearing once. Sequencing was done on a sample of cultured CD8+ T cells derived from PBMCs. The receptors originated from a male donor with HIV.

The rearrangement links TRBV29-1 to TRBJ1-4; D is undetermined. The CDR3 contains 13 residues. The V and J ends lost 3 bases and 3 bases respectively, with 8 bases between them. Germline V gene data show CDR1 as SQVTM and CDR2 as ANQGSEA. The CDR3 nucleotides are TGCAGCGTTGAGGGAGACTCTAATGAAAAACTGTTTTTT. Protein product: CSVEGDSNEKLFF.

This chain uses TRBV7-9 with TRBJ2-1, with D possibly being TRBD2 (8 bases). Trimming left V 3 bases short and J 10 bases short, with 22 bases between. The CDR3 consists of 16 residues. Germline V gene lookup returns CDR1 SEHNR and CDR2 FQNEAQ (reference sequence). The CDR3 DNA follows: TGTGCCAGCAGCTTCGGCGGCGGGGGGCCCAGGGGGGAGCAGTTCTTC. Translating it yields CASSFGGGGPRGEQFF.

The chain employs TRBV13 and TRBJ2-1, with 8 bases identical to TRBD2. This CDR3 comprises 17 residues. Germline-derived CDR1 and CDR2 are PRHDT and FYEKMQ (reference sequence). J was trimmed by 7 bases and V by 3 bases; bases with no gene match: 14. The CDR3 is CASSLNGELAEINEQFF. CDR3 bases: TGTGCCAGCAGCTTGAACGGCGAACTAGCGGAGATTAATGAGCAGTTCTTC.

The V and J genes are TRBV2 and TRBJ2-3; TRBD1 aligns across 9 bases. Germline V lookup: CDR1 SNHLY, CDR2 FYNNEI. The CDR3 is 17 residues long. J was trimmed by 2 bases and V by 4 bases; bases with no gene match: 10. CDR3 loop: CASSVGGTGWTTDTQYF. For the CDR3, the DNA is TGTGCCAGCAGTGTGGGGGGGACAGGGTGGACCACAGATACGCAGTATTTT.

A single count supports this clone. This chain joins TRBV13 and TRBJ1-4; D may be TRBD1 (5 bases). Between the trimmed V and J ends, which lost 0 bases and 7 bases, there was a span of 15 bases. This CDR3 region has 16 residues. Germline values: CDR1 PRHDT, CDR2 FYEKMQ (reference sequence). CDR3 amino acids: CASSLGPGAAGEKLFF. The CDR3 DNA follows: TGTGCCAGCAGCTTAGGCCCCGGGGCAGCGGGTGAAAAACTGTTTTTT.

The chain employs TRBV28 and TRBJ1-5, with a weak D call TRBD1 (6 bases). Per germline, CDR1 MDHEN and CDR2 SYDVKM. Trimming left V 5 bases short and J 1 base short, with 9 bases between. The CDR3 is 14 residues long. As DNA, the CDR3 is TGTGCCAGCAGTCCAAGGGGGAGCAATCAGCCCCAGCATTTT. Translation: CASSPRGSNQPQHF.

This clone was counted only a few times. CDR3 protein: CASSVGQGDYEQYF. The CDR3 nucleotides are TGTGCCAGCAGCGTTGGACAGGGGGACTACGAGCAGTACTTC. The gene calls are TRBV7-3 and TRBJ2-7; 10 bases fit TRBD1. V was pared by 5 bases and J by 3 bases, with 4 bases of the junction left unmatched. The CDR3 loop spans 14 amino acids. CDR1 and CDR2 (germline): SGHTA, FQGTGA.

The chain carries TRBV28 and TRBJ1-5; 10 bases agree with TRBD1. Germline V gene sequence: CDR1 MDHEN, CDR2 SYDVKM. Trimming at V came to 5 bases and at J to 4 bases, leaving 5 bases not matched to a gene. The CDR3 runs to 15 residues. The chain's CDR3 is CASSLTGGSNQPQHF. CDR3 bases: TGTGCCAGCAGTCTGACAGGGGGCAGTAATCAGCCCCAGCATTTT. The full variable domain, its missing parts supplied by reference TRBV28 and TRBJ1-5, is DVKVTQSSRYLVKRTGEKVFLECVQDMDHENMFWYRQDPGLGLRLIYFSYDVKMKEKGDIPEGYSVSREKKERFSLILESASTNQTSMYLCASSLTGGSNQPQHFGDGTRLSIL.

CDR3 residues: CASKIIESGHEQYF. CDR3 nucleotides: TGTGCCAGCAAAATCATCGAATCGGGCCACGAGCAGTACTTC. The chain combines TRBV28 with TRBJ2-7; D gene uncertain. V shed 7 bases and J shed 5 bases, with 18 bases lying between them. CDR3 size: 14 residues. CDR1 MDHEN and CDR2 SYDVKM come from the germline V gene. Filled out from reference TRBV28 and TRBJ2-7, the complete variable domain reads DVKVTQSSRYLVKRTGEKVFLECVQDMDHENMFWYRQDPGLGLRLIYFSYDVKMKEKGDIPEGYSVSREKKERFSLILESASTNQTSMYLCASKIIESGHEQYFGPGTRLTVT.

This rearrangement joins TRBV4-1 to TRBJ2-7, with TRBD1 matching over 9 bases. CDR1 and CDR2 (germline): MGHRA, YSYEKL. The CDR3 has 15 residues. V lost 4 bases and J lost 1; bases outside the gene matches: 5. The CDR3 region is CASSRGQGYSYEQYF. The CDR3 nucleotides read TGCGCCAGCAGCCGGGGACAGGGCTATTCCTACGAGCAGTACTTC.

This clone was seen more than once but under ten times. This chain joins TRBV6-6 and TRBJ2-7; either TRBD1 or TRBD2 may supply D (5 bases each). The CDR3 runs 13 residues. Looked up from germline, CDR1 is MNHNY and CDR2 is SVGAGI (reference sequence). V lost 6 bases and J lost 3, with 12 bases in between. The CDR3 sequence: CASRPIGGYEQYF. CDR3 in DNA: TGTGCCAGCAGACCTATTGGGGGCTACGAGCAGTACTTC.

The chain recombines TRBV7-8 with TRBJ2-1, with unresolved D. The germline V and J ends were trimmed by 1 base and 6 bases, with 16 bases remaining between them. This CDR3 has 16 residues. Germline V gene lookup returns CDR1 SGHVS and CDR2 FQNEAQ. This CDR3 is CASSLEAVEYSNEQFF. The CDR3 DNA reads as TGTGCCAGCAGCTTAGAGGCGGTAGAATATAGCAATGAGCAGTTCTTC.

The chain recombines TRBV5-6 with TRBJ1-6; D gene unclear. This CDR3 is 12 amino acids long. The V and J ends lost 0 bases and 8 bases respectively, with 3 bases between them. Per the germline V gene, CDR1 is SGHDT and CDR2 is YYEEEE. CDR3 coding DNA: TGTGCCAGCAGCTTGGACGATTCACCCCTCCACTTT. This codes for CASSLDDSPLHF.

The sample holds a few counts of this clone. V gene TRBV5-8 combines with J gene TRBJ2-7; no reliable D call. V was clipped by 5 bases and J by 0 bases, with 15 bases between them. CDR1 SGHTS and CDR2 YDEGEE come from the germline V gene. The CDR3 contains 15 residues. CDR3 coding DNA: TGTGCCAGCAGTTCACAGAGCCCCAGCTCCTACGAGCAGTACTTC. Translated, it gives CASSSQSPSSYEQYF. Full variable domain (missing parts from reference TRBV5-8 and TRBJ2-7): EAGVTQSPTHLIKTRGQQATLRCSPISGHTSVYWYQQALGLGLQFLLWYDEGEERNRGNFPPRFSGRQFPNYSSELNVNALELEDSALYLCASSSQSPSSYEQYFGPGTRLTVT.

The genes are TRBV6-6 and TRBJ1-5; TRBD1 is a possible D gene (5 bases). Germline CDR1 is MNHNY and CDR2 is SVGAGI (reference sequence). This CDR3 contains 15 residues. V was trimmed by 5 bases and J by 0 bases, leaving 11 bases between them. CDR3 in amino acids: CASSLTDYSNQPQHF. The DNA of the CDR3 is TGTGCCAGCAGTCTGACAGATTATAGCAATCAGCCCCAGCATTTT.

The chain employs TRBV5-1 and TRBJ1-1, with unresolved D. V lost 1 base, J lost 0 bases, and 13 bases lay in between. CDR1 SGHRS and CDR2 YFSETQ come from the germline V gene. The CDR3 has 16 residues. In nucleotides, the CDR3 is TGCGCCAGCAGCTTGATCCCGCCCACCTTGAACACTGAAGCTTTCTTT. This gives the protein CASSLIPPTLNTEAFF.

The genes are TRBV9 and TRBJ2-1, with 8 bases fitting TRBD2. The CDR3 consists of 15 residues. The J segment lost 9 bases and the V segment lost 0 bases, leaving 8 bases of the junction unmatched. Germline loops: CDR1 SGDLS, CDR2 YYNGEE. The chain's CDR3 is CASSVEGGRRGEQFF. CDR3 bases: TGTGCCAGCAGCGTAGAGGGCGGGAGGAGGGGTGAGCAGTTCTTC.

This chain joins TRBV4-1 and TRBJ2-7; D might be TRBD1 or TRBD2, each matching 5 bases. This CDR3 has 14 residues. V lost 0 bases to trimming and J lost 4 bases, with 10 bases between them. Germline assignment: CDR1 MGHRA and CDR2 YSYEKL. Written as DNA, the CDR3 is TGCGCCAGCAGCCAAGATCTTGGGGGTTACGAGCAGTACTTC. Its translation: CASSQDLGGYEQYF.

The gene calls are TRBV5-5 and TRBJ2-1; maybe TRBD2 (5 bases). V lost 2 bases to trimming and J lost 0 bases, with 9 bases between them. This CDR3 is built from 15 residues. Per the germline V gene, CDR1 is SGHKS and CDR2 is YYEKEE (reference sequence). CDR3 nucleotide sequence: TGTGCCAGCAGCTTCGGGGTGAGCTCCTACAATGAGCAGTTCTTC. Translation: CASSFGVSSYNEQFF.

The V gene is TRBV5-6, the J gene TRBJ1-5; 7 nucleotides match TRBD1. Germline V gene lookup returns CDR1 SGHDT and CDR2 YYEEEE. The V gene end was trimmed by 3 bases and the J gene end by 9 bases; junction bases not matched to a gene: 12. The CDR3 runs 15 residues. CDR3 DNA sequence: TGTGCCAGCAGCTACACAGGGGCCTCTCCAGGGCCCCAGCATTTT. It encodes CASSYTGASPGPQHF.

CDR3 nucleotide sequence: TGCAGCGTTGGGGTAGCGGGAGGGCCAGGTGAGCAGTTCTTC. Translated, it gives CSVGVAGGPGEQFF. The chain uses TRBV29-1 and TRBJ2-1, with 11 bases fitting TRBD2. The CDR3 sequence is 14 residues long. Germline CDR1 SQVTM, CDR2 ANQGSEA. The V and J ends lost 4 bases and 9 bases, in that order; junction bases with no gene match: 8.

The chain couples TRBV6-5 to TRBJ1-2, with TRBD1 matching 7 bases. Germline V CDR1 and CDR2: MNHEY, SVGAGI. The V and J ends lost 4 bases and 4 bases, in that order; junction bases with no gene match: 6. This CDR3 has 14 residues. The CDR3 loop reads CASSSDPGGYGYTF. CDR3 nucleotide sequence: TGTGCCAGCAGTTCAGACCCAGGGGGCTATGGCTACACCTTC.

This chain joins TRBV29-1 and TRBJ1-2; TRBD1 matches 9 bases. Trimming cost V 7 bases and J 0 bases; bases outside gene matches: 6. CDR1 and CDR2 (germline): SQVTM, ANQGSEA. The CDR3 runs to 14 residues. Here the CDR3 reads CSARTGGSNYGYTF. The CDR3 nucleotides read TGCAGCGCTAGAACAGGGGGCTCTAACTATGGCTACACCTTC.